This T cell receptor (beta chain) appears in the sequencing data of a study of early T cells in non-severe SARS-CoV-2 infection. TCRdb re-called the 5' RACE reads through MiXCR, storing one row per CDR3 protein. The data show some 64,000 distinct CDR3 sequences, 9% to 10% seen once. This clonotype occurred a few times. The germline V gene encodes CDR1 GTSNPN and CDR2 SVGIG (reference sequence). Trimming cost V 5 bases and J 5 bases; bases outside gene matches: 6. The CDR3 is 13 amino acids. This sequence originates from an adult who was a healthcare worker with PCR-confirmed SARS-CoV-2 infection or an uninfected control (not recorded which). The source material was whole blood, sampled at baseline. V usage is TRBV30 and J usage is TRBJ2-3, with 8 bases aligning to TRBD2. The CDR3 DNA sequence: TGTGCCTGGGGAGCGGGAGCGGTAGATACGCAGTATTTT. Translating it yields CAWGAGAVDTQYF.